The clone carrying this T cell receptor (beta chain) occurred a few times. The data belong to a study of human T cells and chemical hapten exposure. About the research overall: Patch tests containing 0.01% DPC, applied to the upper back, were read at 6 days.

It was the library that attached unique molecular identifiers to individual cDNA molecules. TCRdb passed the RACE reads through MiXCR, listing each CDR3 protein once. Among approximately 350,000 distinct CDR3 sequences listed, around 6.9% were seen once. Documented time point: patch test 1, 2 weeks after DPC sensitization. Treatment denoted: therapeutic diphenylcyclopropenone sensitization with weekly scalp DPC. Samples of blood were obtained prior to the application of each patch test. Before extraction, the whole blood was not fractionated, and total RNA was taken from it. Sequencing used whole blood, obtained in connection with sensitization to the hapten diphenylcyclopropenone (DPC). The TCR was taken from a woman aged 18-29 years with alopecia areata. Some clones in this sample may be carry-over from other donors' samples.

The CDR3: CSARDKGMGYTF. CDR3 DNA: TGCAGTGCTAGAGATAAGGGAATGGGCTACACCTTC. V usage is TRBV20-1 and J usage is TRBJ1-2, with D uncertain. The ends were cut back, 0 bases at V and 8 bases at J, with 10 bases in the middle. The germline gives CDR1 DFQATT, CDR2 SNEGSKA (reference sequence). The length of the CDR3 is 12 residues.